A single sample gave rise to the 31 T cell receptor beta chains below, sequenced in a study of CXCR3-negative and CXCR3-positive naive CD8 T cells. Study-wide findings and caveats: Naive cells positive for CXCR3 carried more hydrophobic TRB CDR3s than CXCR3-negative ones.

Which antigens these TCRs recognize remains unknown. 5' RACE that incorporated UMI labels was used to prepare the TRB cDNA libraries. One entry per CDR3 protein, without DNA, is what TCRdb gives after re-calling the 5' RACE reads. This sample's table reports about 85,000 distinct CDR3 sequences. Sequenced input: naive CXCR3+ CD8+ T cells from blood. Described subset: CD45RO-CCR7+CD27+CD95- naive CD8+ T cells expressing CXCR3 (TNR3+). The receptors derive from a human donor in good health. Some clones in this sample may be carry-over from other donors' samples.

V is TRBV28 and J is TRBJ2-7; TCRdb designates TRBD1, a call that cannot be tested without DNA. Germline loops: CDR1 MDHEN, CDR2 SYDVKM. The CDR3 spans 14 residues. CDR3 in amino acids: CASSLRGGTYEQYF.

The V gene is TRBV12-3 or TRBV12-4, the J gene TRBJ2-1. The CDR3 covers 14 residues. The CDR3 region is CASSLGLAYNEQFF.

The chain joins TRBV14 to TRBJ1-2; TCRdb's D call of TRBD1 is untestable without DNA. Looked up from germline, CDR1 is SGHDN and CDR2 is FVKESK. This CDR3 region has 14 residues. The CDR3 loop reads CASSPGQGIVSYTF.

This rearrangement joins TRBV20-1 to TRBJ2-5; TCRdb reports TRBD1, a call that lacks DNA to check it against. The CDR3 consists of 15 residues. From germline, CDR1 is DFQATT and CDR2 SNEGSKA (reference sequence). CDR3: CSASRVQWPKETQYF.

CDR3 sequence reads: CASSLGPTSGGAGNIQYF. This chain uses TRBV5-4 with TRBJ2-4; without DNA, the TCRdb call of TRBD2 cannot be checked. The CDR3 is made up of 18 amino acids. Germline V gene lookup returns CDR1 SGHNT and CDR2 YYREEE (reference sequence).

The V and J genes are TRBV7-9 and TRBJ2-7; the D call from TCRdb, TRBD2, cannot be confirmed without DNA. Germline V gene sequence: CDR1 SEHNR, CDR2 FQNEAQ (reference sequence). CDR3 size: 13 residues. This CDR3 reads CASSLGAVYERYF.

The gene calls are TRBV6-5 and TRBJ1-1; TCRdb reports TRBD1, a call that lacks DNA to check it against. CDR3 length: 13 amino acids. Germline values: CDR1 MNHEY, CDR2 SVGAGI. The CDR3 loop reads CASSFRGYTEAFF.

The chain couples TRBV21-1 to TRBJ1-1; with no DNA, the TCRdb D assignment of TRBD1 cannot be verified. TRBV21-1 counts as a pseudogene. The CDR3 runs 15 residues. The CDR3 loop is CASSRRQYPNTEAFF.

The chain has TRBV7-8 and TRBJ2-1; the D call of TRBD2 rests on TCRdb alone, since no DNA is present to check it. There are 17 residues in the CDR3. Germline assignment: CDR1 SGHVS and CDR2 FQNEAQ. This CDR3 is CASSLLSGLAGVYEQFF.

CDR3: CASSYSIVSEQYF. This rearrangement joins TRBV6-6 to TRBJ2-7. The CDR3 is made up of 13 amino acids. The germline gives CDR1 MNHNY, CDR2 SVGAGI (reference sequence).

This rearrangement joins TRBV28 to TRBJ1-2; TCRdb lists TRBD1, though no DNA is available to test this call. The CDR3 loop spans 16 amino acids. CDR1 MDHEN and CDR2 SYDVKM come from the germline V gene. The CDR3 loop is CASSLWTGAANYGYTF.

V is TRBV27 and J is TRBJ2-3; the D call from TCRdb, TRBD1, cannot be confirmed without DNA. The CDR3 has 13 amino acids. Germline lookup yields CDR1 MNHEY and CDR2 SMNVEV (reference sequence). Here the CDR3 reads CASKPGGGDTQYF.

CDR3 loop: CASSLGRDQPQHF. The V and J genes are TRBV28 and TRBJ1-5; with no DNA, the TCRdb D assignment of TRBD1 cannot be verified. This CDR3 contains 13 residues. Germline CDR1 reads MDHEN; CDR2 reads SYDVKM.

V is TRBV2 and J is TRBJ2-2. The germline V gene encodes CDR1 SNHLY and CDR2 FYNNEI. The CDR3 runs 16 residues. The CDR3: CASSGGAGSPTGELFF. The full variable domain, in which reference TRBV2 and TRBJ2-2 provide the parts outside the CDR3, is EPEVTQTPSHQVTQMGQEVILRCVPISNHLYFYWYRQILGQKVEFLVSFYNNEISEKSEIFDDQFSVERPDGSNFTLKIRSTKLEDSAMYFCASSGGAGSPTGELFFGEGSRLTVL.

This chain uses TRBV12-3 or TRBV12-4 with TRBJ1-2; TCRdb names TRBD1, which stays unverified in the absence of DNA. The CDR3 runs to 16 residues. CDR3 loop: CASSCGTGVNSCGYTF.

The CDR3 sequence is CSARSRMGSETQYF. The gene calls are TRBV20-1 and TRBJ2-5. CDR3 size: 14 residues. Germline V gene lookup returns CDR1 DFQATT and CDR2 SNEGSKA (reference sequence).

The CDR3 loop is CASGYRGCRTYNEQFF. This chain links TRBV21-1 with TRBJ2-1; TCRdb names TRBD1, which stays unverified in the absence of DNA. TRBV21-1 is shown as a pseudogene. The CDR3 totals 16 residues.

V is TRBV4-2 and J is TRBJ2-2; TCRdb lists TRBD2, though no DNA is available to test this call. CDR1 LGHNA and CDR2 YNFKEQ come from the germline V gene. This CDR3 comprises 18 residues. The CDR3 sequence: CASSQDGPRDLNTGELFF.

This chain connects TRBV15 to TRBJ2-7; TCRdb names TRBD1, which stays unverified in the absence of DNA. CDR3 length: 16 amino acids. The germline gives CDR1 LNHNV, CDR2 YYDKDF (reference sequence). CDR3 region: CATSRDSPTVSGEQYF.

The V call is TRBV5-1, the J call TRBJ2-5; TCRdb indicates TRBD1, and absent DNA this call remains unverified. This CDR3 region has 13 residues. Germline CDR1 and CDR2: SGHRS and YFSETQ. The chain's CDR3 is CASSWEPGRTQYF.

CDR3: CASSFPTGDNEQFF. J is TRBJ2-1 and V is TRBV28; the D call from TCRdb, TRBD1, cannot be confirmed without DNA. CDR3 length equals 14 residues. Germline-derived CDR1 and CDR2 are MDHEN and SYDVKM.

CDR3 amino acids: CASSPLFSGNSYEQYF. This sequence joins TRBV12-3 or TRBV12-4 and TRBJ2-7; absent DNA, TCRdb's TRBD1 call cannot be checked. The CDR3 has 16 amino acids.

V usage is TRBV4-3 and J usage is TRBJ2-7. Germline lookup yields CDR1 LGHNA and CDR2 YSLEER. The CDR3 is made up of 14 amino acids. CDR3 protein: CASSQDLVADEQYF.

The gene calls are TRBV18 and TRBJ2-2; the TCRdb D gene call, TRBD1, has no DNA to confirm it. This CDR3 comprises 15 residues. Germline assignment: CDR1 KGHSH and CDR2 LQKENI. The CDR3 loop reads CASSGQNDRTGELFF.

V usage is TRBV11-3 and J usage is TRBJ2-1; there is no DNA to check the TCRdb D call of TRBD1. The CDR3 is made up of 13 amino acids. Germline loops: CDR1 SGHNT, CDR2 YENEEA. The CDR3: CASSFDGNNEQFF.

The chain uses TRBV25-1 and TRBJ1-1; absent DNA, TCRdb's TRBD1 call cannot be checked. CDR3 length: 14 residues. The germline CDR1 and CDR2 sequences are MGHDK and SYGVNS. The CDR3: CASSGDRGGTEAFF.

The V gene is TRBV25-1, the J gene TRBJ2-7; TCRdb's D gene call, TRBD1, goes unchecked for lack of DNA. The CDR3 length is 16 residues. Germline V gene data show CDR1 as MGHDK and CDR2 as SYGVNS. The CDR3: CASSESRTGGPYEQYF.

The V call is TRBV28, the J call TRBJ1-1; the D gene TCRdb calls, TRBD1, cannot be checked with no DNA. The CDR3 runs 17 residues. CDR1 is MDHEN, CDR2 SYDVKM, per germline. CDR3 sequence reads: CASKISPTGTGVTEAFF.

The chain employs TRBV28 and TRBJ2-1; the D call of TRBD2 rests on TCRdb alone, since no DNA is present to check it. Germline CDR1 MDHEN, CDR2 SYDVKM. The CDR3 spans 13 residues. The CDR3 here is CAHKLAGYNEQFF. The entire variable domain, with the rest obtained from reference TRBV28 and TRBJ2-1, is as follows: DVKVTQSSRYLVKRTGEKVFLECVQDMDHENMFWYRQDPGLGLRLIYFSYDVKMKEKGDIPEGYSVSREKKERFSLILESASTNQTSMYLCAHKLAGYNEQFFGPGTRLTVL.

The rearrangement joins TRBV21-1 to TRBJ2-3; TCRdb calls TRBD1, which cannot be checked without DNA. TRBV21-1 is a listed pseudogene. The CDR3 contains 18 residues. The CDR3 protein is CASLDRGHPSSFTDTQYF.

The chain carries TRBV29-1 and TRBJ2-7. Looked up from germline, CDR1 is SQVTM and CDR2 is ANQGSEA. This CDR3 has 14 amino acids. CDR3 sequence: CSVEDVMESYEQYF.